A single sample is the source of the 14 T cell receptor beta chains below, sequenced in a study of cytomegalovirus exposure and HLA in healthy donors. 13 Jbeta primers and 60 Vbeta primers were used for the PCR. Only in-frame clones appear in the TCRdb table, and some are missing; sequencing was by immunoSEQ multiplex PCR. The repertoire holds 200,000 to 250,000 clones, with 75% to 85% as singletons. Sequenced sample: PBMCs. Receptors were obtained from a woman aged 55-70 years in good health and CMV-seropositive.

The CDR3 protein is CASSPEDRVWTEAFF. The CDR3 DNA reads TGCGCCAGCAGTCCTGAGGACAGGGTTTGGACTGAAGCTTTCTTT. V usage is TRBV5-1 and J usage is TRBJ1-1, with 8 bases aligning to TRBD1. Trimming removed 5 bases from V and 5 bases from J; junction bases left unmatched: 11. This CDR3 contains 15 residues. Looked up from germline, CDR1 is SGHRS and CDR2 is YFSETQ. Using reference TRBV5-1 and TRBJ1-1 for the parts outside the CDR3, the full variable domain is KAGVTQTPRYLIKTRGQQVTLSCSPISGHRSVSWYQQTPGQGLQFLFEYFSETQRNKGNFPGRFSGRQFSNSRSEMNVSTLELGDSALYLCASSPEDRVWTEAFFGQGTRLTVV.

This clone was detected only a few times. The V gene is TRBV2, the J gene TRBJ2-3; 8 bases line up with TRBD1. CDR3 length: 19 residues. CDR1 is SNHLY and CDR2 is FYNNEI in the germline V gene. Trimming removed 7 bases from V and 0 bases from J; junction bases left unmatched: 18. The CDR3 DNA reads as TGTGCCAGCAACCCCTGGCAGGGGGCACAACTCACTAGCACAGATACGCAGTATTTT. Translation gives CASNPWQGAQLTSTDTQYF.

The V call is TRBV11-2, the J call TRBJ2-7, with a tentative D call TRBD2 (5 bases). Looked up from germline, CDR1 is SGHAT and CDR2 is FQNNGV. V lost 5 bases and J 0 bases, leaving 11 bases between the germline ends. The CDR3 is made up of 14 amino acids. CDR3 DNA: TGTGCCAGCAGCCCCGGGGTAGCCTCCTACGAGCAGTACTTC. This sequence encodes CASSPGVASYEQYF.

The table lists this clone with a few counts. V usage is TRBV30 and J usage is TRBJ2-7; D call uncertain. The CDR3 is 11 residues long. V lost 2 bases to trimming and J lost 3 bases, with 5 bases between them. CDR1 and CDR2 (germline): GTSNPN, SVGIG (reference sequence). CDR3 nucleotide sequence: TGTGCCTGGAGTACGGGCTACGAGCAGTACTTC. Translated: CAWSTGYEQYF. Variable domain in full (rest from reference TRBV30 and TRBJ2-7): SQTIHQWPATLVQPVGSPLSLECTVEGTSNPNLYWYRQAAGRGLQLLFYSVGIGQISSEVPQNLSASRPQDRQFILSSKKLLLSDSGFYLCAWSTGYEQYFGPGTRLTVT.

The chain uses TRBV11-2 and TRBJ2-7; weak D call: TRBD1 (5 bases). Trimming removed 4 bases at V and 0 bases at J, with 7 bases between. The CDR3 has 13 residues. Germline V gene lookup returns CDR1 SGHAT and CDR2 FQNNGV. The CDR3 protein is CASSSTASYEQYF. CDR3 bases: TGTGCCAGCAGCTCGACAGCCTCCTACGAGCAGTACTTC. Complete variable domain (other parts from reference TRBV11-2 and TRBJ2-7): EAGVAQSPRYKIIEKRQSVAFWCNPISGHATLYWYQQILGQGPKLLIQFQNNGVVDDSQLPKDRFSAERLKGVDSTLKIQPAKLEDSAVYLCASSSTASYEQYFGPGTRLTVT.

The gene calls are TRBV7-7 and TRBJ2-5, with 8 bases identical to TRBD2. Germline-derived CDR1 and CDR2 are SSHAT and FNYEAQ (reference sequence). CDR3 length: 15 residues. Trimming cost V 5 bases and J 5 bases; bases outside gene matches: 10. CDR3 amino acids: CASSIRLATEETQYF. CDR3 nucleotide sequence: TGTGCCAGCAGCATAAGACTAGCGACGGAGGAGACCCAGTACTTC.

The chain joins TRBV5-1 to TRBJ1-1; D gene uncertain. Trimming stripped 1 base from V and 10 bases from J, with 8 bases between. This CDR3 contains 11 residues. Looked up from germline, CDR1 is SGHRS and CDR2 is YFSETQ. DNA for the CDR3: TGCGCCAGCAGCTTGAAAGGAGCAGCTTTCTTT. It yields the protein CASSLKGAAFF.

This chain links TRBV7-2 with TRBJ2-2, with D tentatively TRBD2 (5 bases). The CDR3 contains 13 residues. V was trimmed by 7 bases and J by 1 base, leaving 7 bases between them. Looked up from germline, CDR1 is SGHTA and CDR2 is FQGNSA. The CDR3 coding sequence is TGTGCCAGCAAGGCGGGGAACACCGGGGAGCTGTTTTTT. Protein: CASKAGNTGELFF.

The chain combines TRBV9 with TRBJ1-6; 11 nucleotides align to TRBD1. Losses at the gene ends were 1 base for V and 5 bases for J; bases not matched to a gene: 2. From germline, CDR1 is SGDLS and CDR2 YYNGEE. The CDR3 length is 16 residues. CDR3 nucleotides: TGTGCCAGCAGCGTACGGGGACAGGGGGATAATTCACCCCTCCACTTT. This gives the protein CASSVRGQGDNSPLHF.

The chain employs TRBV28 and TRBJ1-1, with 7 positions matching TRBD1. Germline assignment: CDR1 MDHEN and CDR2 SYDVKM. This CDR3 region has 15 residues. Trimming at V came to 5 bases and at J to 1 base, leaving 7 bases not matched to a gene. The CDR3 loop reads CASSRGQMRNTEAFF. CDR3 bases: TGTGCCAGCAGTCGGGGACAGATGAGGAACACTGAAGCTTTCTTT.

The chain combines TRBV5-4 with TRBJ2-3; possible D gene TRBD1, 6 bases. The CDR3 consists of 14 residues. CDR1 and CDR2 from the germline V gene are SGHNT and YYREEE (reference sequence). V was trimmed by 5 bases and J by 0 bases, leaving 10 bases between them. CDR3 residues: CASSRQDSTDTQYF. Here the CDR3 DNA reads TGTGCCAGCAGTAGACAGGATAGCACAGATACGCAGTATTTT.

This clone was detected once. The chain has TRBV28 and TRBJ2-2; D gene uncertain. V was clipped by 3 bases and J by 1 base, with 3 bases between them. The germline CDR1 and CDR2 sequences are MDHEN and SYDVKM. The CDR3 covers 13 residues. The CDR3 sequence is CASSFLNTGELFF. The DNA for the CDR3 is TGTGCCAGCAGTTTTCTGAACACCGGGGAGCTGTTTTTT.

The chain uses TRBV7-2 and TRBJ1-3, with D unresolved. Germline V gene data show CDR1 as SGHTA and CDR2 as FQGNSA. Trimming cost V 4 bases and J 0 bases, with 10 bases left between them. This CDR3 has 15 residues. As DNA, the CDR3 is TGTGCCAGCAGCTCCTTTCTTCTCTCTGGAAACACCATATATTTT. It translates to CASSSFLLSGNTIYF. Looking up the rest from reference TRBV7-2 and TRBJ1-3 gives the full variable domain: GAGVSQSPSNKVTEKGKDVELRCDPISGHTALYWYRQSLGQGLEFLIYFQGNSAPDKSGLPSDRFSAERTGGSVSTLTIQRTQQEDSAVYLCASSSFLLSGNTIYFGEGSWLTVV.

The chain employs TRBV5-1 and TRBJ2-5, with 8 bases matching TRBD1. This CDR3 is 16 amino acids long. CDR1 is SGHRS and CDR2 is YFSETQ in the germline V gene. The V segment lost 4 bases and the J segment 1 base; nucleotides outside the gene matches: 9. CDR3 in DNA: TGCGCCAGCAGCACCGTCGGACAGGGCCCCCAAGAGACCCAGTACTTC. Amino acid sequence: CASSTVGQGPQETQYF.